These T cell receptor beta chains were read from a single sample in a study of T cells in localized non-small cell lung cancer. TCRdb's copy holds only in-frame clones and misses some; the assay was immunoSEQ multiplex PCR. The sample contains some 56,000 clones, around 86% of which appear only once. Sequencing used peripheral blood, obtained before any cancer treatment. Source of these receptors: a woman between 40 and 69 years old with stage I lung adenocarcinoma. The CDR3 runs from the conserved cysteine through the conserved F or W. A D gene is named only where the DNA matches it firmly. Only part of the rows carry a size: once, few, many, or a class if the clone is expanded.

J gene,D gene,clone size,V gene,CDR3 protein,CDR3 DNA
TRBJ1-2,.,.,TRBV6-5,CASKLGGAVYGYTF,TGTGCCAGCAAGTTGGGGGGCGCGGTGTACGGCTACACCTTC
TRBJ1-3,.,.,TRBV9,CASSVGGRFSGNTIYF,TGTGCCAGCAGCGTTGGGGGGCGCTTCTCTGGAAACACCATATATTTT
TRBJ2-3,TRBD2,.,TRBV6-6,CASSYQAGVTDTQYF,TGTGCCAGCAGTTACCAAGCGGGGGTCACAGATACGCAGTATTTT
TRBJ2-3,.,.,TRBV5-1,CASSFSASDADTQYF,TGCGCCAGCAGCTTTTCGGCTAGCGATGCAGATACGCAGTATTTT
TRBJ1-6,.,.,TRBV7-9,CASSLEGNSPLHF,TGTGCCAGCAGCTTGGAAGGGAATTCACCCCTCCACTTT
TRBJ2-1,.,.,TRBV10-3,CAIRVRYGEQFF,TGTGCCATCAGGGTCAGGTACGGTGAGCAGTTCTTC
TRBJ2-3,.,.,TRBV25-1,CASSEGYESWDTQYF,TGTGCCAGCAGTGAAGGGTACGAGAGCTGGGATACGCAGTATTTT
TRBJ2-1,.,.,TRBV5-5,CASSLAYGRSELF,TGTGCCAGCAGCTTGGCTTACGGCAGATCGGAACTCTTC
TRBJ1-1,.,.,TRBV4-3,CASSQDYRLNTEAFF,TGCGCCAGCAGCCAAGATTACAGACTGAACACTGAAGCTTTCTTT
TRBJ2-3,.,few,TRBV5-1,CASSLRLSSARDTQYF,TGCGCCAGCAGCTTACGACTGAGTAGCGCGCGGGATACGCAGTATTTT
TRBJ2-3,.,few,TRBV5-6,CASSRNAWNTDTQYF,TGTGCCAGCAGTCGGAACGCCTGGAACACAGATACGCAGTATTTT
TRBJ1-6,.,.,TRBV16,CASSQSEVWNSPLHF,TGTGCCAGCAGCCAATCGGAGGTCTGGAATTCACCCCTCCACTTT
TRBJ1-4,.,.,TRBV4-3,CASSQGDWGTTNEKLFF,TGCGCCAGCAGCCAAGGCGATTGGGGTACAACTAATGAAAAACTGTTTTTT
TRBJ1-2,.,.,TRBV5-1,CASRTASQGGYTF,TGCGCCAGCAGAACTGCTTCCCAGGGTGGCTACACCTTC
TRBJ2-1,.,.,TRBV21-1,CASSLAYAYNEQFF,TGTGCCAGCAGCCTAGCCTACGCCTACAATGAGCAGTTCTTC
TRBJ1-2,.,.,TRBV19,CASRLTEGTYGYTF,TGTGCCAGTAGATTAACCGAGGGGACCTATGGCTACACCTTC
TRBJ2-7,.,.,TRBV7-8,CASSRGRFSYEQYF,TGTGCCAGCAGTCGAGGTCGGTTCTCCTACGAGCAGTACTTC
TRBJ1-1,.,.,TRBV11-3,CASRGMNTEAFF,TGTGCCAGTCGGGGAATGAACACTGAAGCTTTCTTT
TRBJ2-2,TRBD1,once,TRBV19,CASSAGQGGGELFF,TGTGCCAGTAGTGCGGGACAGGGCGGCGGGGAGCTGTTTTTT
TRBJ2-2,.,.,TRBV2,CASSEKASNTGELFF,TGTGCCAGCAGTGAAAAGGCCAGCAACACCGGGGAGCTGTTTTTT
TRBJ1-2,TRBD1,.,TRBV12-5,CASGPGTGSTF,TGTGCTAGTGGTCCTGGGACAGGGAGCACCTTC
TRBJ1-5,.,.,TRBV7-8,CASSPRGSAGNQPQHF,TGTGCCAGCAGCCCCCGGGGGTCCGCAGGCAATCAGCCCCAGCATTTT
TRBJ1-6,.,.,TRBV19,CASSIWQPDNSPLHF,TGTGCCAGTAGTATCTGGCAGCCCGATAATTCACCCCTCCACTTT
TRBJ2-7,TRBD1,few,TRBV5-1,CASSLSGTGERNEQYF,TGCGCCAGCAGCTTGTCCGGGACAGGGGAGCGCAACGAGCAGTACTTC
TRBJ1-5,.,.,TRBV9,CASSVGGGGNQPQHF,TGTGCCAGCAGCGTAGGAGGGGGAGGCAATCAGCCCCAGCATTTT
TRBJ1-2,.,medium-sized,TRBV29-1,CSATHGSGYGYTF,TGCAGCGCCACACACGGGTCGGGCTATGGCTACACCTTC
TRBJ2-7,TRBD1,.,TRBV27,CASGPRGTGRYEQYF,TGTGCCAGCGGCCCTAGGGGGACAGGGAGATACGAGCAGTACTTC
TRBJ1-1,.,medium-sized,TRBV7-6,CASSLNRQGLSEAFF,TGTGCCAGCAGCTTAAACAGGCAGGGGTTGTCTGAAGCTTTCTTT
TRBJ1-5,TRBD1,.,TRBV2,CASSPDRGNQPQHF,TGTGCCAGCAGTCCGGACAGGGGCAATCAGCCCCAGCATTTT
TRBJ2-3,TRBD2,.,TRBV5-5,CASSLVGGGAITDTQYF,TGTGCCAGCAGCTTGGTTGGCGGGGGGGCGATCACAGATACGCAGTATTTT
TRBJ2-5,TRBD2,.,TRBV5-6,CASSLLRGGTETQYF,TGTGCCAGCAGCTTGTTGCGGGGGGGAACAGAGACCCAGTACTTC
TRBJ2-7,.,.,TRBV11-2,CASSLAADIYEQYF,TGTGCCAGCAGCTTAGCGGCGGACATTTACGAGCAGTACTTC
TRBJ1-5,.,once,TRBV7-9,CASSFPHPGQPQHF,TGTGCCAGCAGCTTTCCCCACCCAGGCCAGCCCCAGCATTTT
TRBJ1-4,.,few,TRBV19,CASSPPGDEKLFF,TGTGCCAGTAGTCCGCCAGGCGATGAAAAACTGTTTTTT
TRBJ2-1,TRBD2,.,TRBV9,CASSAEGGGRWNEQFF,TGTGCCAGCAGCGCCGAGGGCGGGGGGAGGTGGAATGAGCAGTTCTTC
TRBJ1-1,TRBD1,.,TRBV14,CASSQRTGLNTEAFF,TGTGCCAGCAGCCAAAGGACAGGGTTGAACACTGAAGCTTTCTTT
TRBJ1-2,.,.,TRBV30,CAWTIGGGGPNYGYTF,TGTGCCTGGACGATAGGAGGGGGGGGACCTAACTATGGCTACACCTTC
TRBJ1-2,TRBD1,.,TRBV5-1,CASSIRTGDYGYTF,TGCGCCAGCAGCATTCGGACAGGCGACTATGGCTACACCTTC
TRBJ2-7,.,few,TRBV6-5,CASSYEYEQYF,TGTGCCAGCAGTTACGAATACGAGCAGTACTTC
TRBJ2-3,.,.,TRBV25-1,CASSAGSPWADTQYF,TGTGCCAGCAGTGCAGGGTCCCCTTGGGCAGATACGCAGTATTTT
TRBJ1-4,TRBD1,.,TRBV5-4,CASSRNRGGNEKLFF,TGTGCCAGCAGCAGGAACAGGGGAGGGAATGAAAAACTGTTTTTT
TRBJ2-7,TRBD1,.,TRBV5-6,CASSEDRGPREQYF,TGTGCCAGCAGCGAAGACAGGGGGCCACGCGAGCAGTACTTC
TRBJ1-4,.,.,TRBV15,CATSSRTSDEKLFF,TGTGCCACCAGCAGTAGGACTTCGGATGAAAAACTGTTTTTT
TRBJ2-1,.,.,TRBV7-9,CASSLVLGNNEQFF,TGTGCCAGCAGCTTAGTTTTGGGGAACAATGAGCAGTTCTTC
TRBJ1-1,.,.,TRBV11-1,CASRQGPQPEAFF,TGTGCCAGCAGGCAGGGTCCCCAGCCTGAAGCTTTCTTT
TRBJ1-4,.,.,TRBV5-1,CASSRSQGITNEKLFF,TGCGCCAGCAGCCGTTCTCAGGGGATCACTAATGAAAAACTGTTTTTT
TRBJ1-6,.,.,TRBV2,CASTDGSPLHF,TGTGCCAGCACGGATGGGTCACCCCTCCACTTT
TRBJ1-6,TRBD1,.,TRBV7-8,CASSLQMGTGVGPLHF,TGTGCCAGCAGCTTACAAATGGGAACAGGGGTGGGCCCCCTCCACTTT
TRBJ2-7,TRBD1,once,TRBV7-8,CASSLATGSPYEQYF,TGTGCCAGCAGCTTAGCGACAGGGAGTCCTTACGAGCAGTACTTC
TRBJ1-2,.,.,TRBV6-5,CASRSGVMRGYTF,TGTGCCAGCAGATCCGGGGTTATGAGGGGCTACACCTTC
TRBJ2-1,TRBD1,.,TRBV12-5,CASGYGDRDYNEQFF,TGTGCTAGTGGTTATGGGGACAGGGACTACAATGAGCAGTTCTTC
TRBJ1-5,.,.,TRBV7-8,CASSLVENQPQHF,TGTGCCAGCAGCTTAGTGGAGAATCAGCCCCAGCATTTT
TRBJ1-1,.,.,TRBV30,CACPLRGNTEAFF,TGTGCCTGCCCACTTAGGGGGAACACTGAAGCTTTCTTT
TRBJ2-3,.,once,TRBV5-4,CASSLGLDTDTQYF,TGTGCCAGCAGCTTGGGACTAGATACAGATACGCAGTATTTT
TRBJ1-1,TRBD1,.,TRBV15,CATRSGDRAFTEAFF,TGTGCCACCCGTAGTGGGGACAGGGCTTTCACTGAAGCTTTCTTT
TRBJ1-2,TRBD1,.,TRBV4-3,CASSQDATGRGGYTF,TGCGCCAGCAGCCAAGACGCGACAGGGAGGGGTGGCTACACCTTC
TRBJ1-1,.,.,TRBV6-6,CASSYFTEAFF,TGTGCCAGCAGTTATTTCACTGAAGCTTTCTTT
TRBJ1-2,.,.,TRBV7-9,CASSLEGSGNYGYTF,TGTGCCAGCAGCTTAGAGGGGAGTGGAAACTATGGCTACACCTTC
TRBJ1-4,TRBD1,.,TRBV6-5,CASSLGTGLDEKLFF,TGTGCCAGCAGCCTCGGGACAGGCTTGGATGAAAAACTGTTTTTT
TRBJ1-1,.,.,TRBV25-1,CASSEEGGTEAFF,TGTGCCAGCAGTGAAGAAGGGGGCACTGAAGCTTTCTTT